These T cell receptor beta chains were read from a single sample in a study of cytomegalovirus exposure and HLA in healthy donors. Some clones are missing from TCRdb's copy, which holds only in-frame ones; the method was immunoSEQ multiplex PCR. The sample includes approximately 300,000 clones, roughly 85% seen only once; the top ten take over 0.8%. The sequencing input was PBMCs. These receptors all stem from a woman in her late teens or twenties in good health and CMV-seronegative. Each CDR3 is given with its conserved first and last residue.

v_call: TRBV5-1
j_call: TRBJ2-1
cdr3_aa: CASSVGQGKFSEQFF

v_call: TRBV2
j_call: TRBJ1-2
cdr3_aa: CASSEEQQADGYTF

v_call: TRBV6-6
j_call: TRBJ2-1
cdr3_aa: CASSYSRYNEQFF

v_call: TRBV7-3
j_call: TRBJ2-1
cdr3_aa: CASSSRDSRRGNEQFF

v_call: TRBV19
j_call: TRBJ1-1
cdr3_aa: CASRTGGPMNTEAFF

v_call: TRBV6-5
j_call: TRBJ1-2
cdr3_aa: CASRKTDTHYGYTF

v_call: TRBV5-4
j_call: TRBJ1-3
cdr3_aa: CASSFNTGVSGNTIYF

v_call: TRBV20-1
j_call: TRBJ1-1
cdr3_aa: CSVSPDTEAFF

v_call: TRBV7-8
j_call: TRBJ2-7
cdr3_aa: CASSLRSQGSSYEQYF

v_call: TRBV7-7
j_call: TRBJ2-2
cdr3_aa: CASSSGTSGGTGELFF

v_call: TRBV29-1
j_call: TRBJ2-1
cdr3_aa: CSGGLREQFF

v_call: TRBV2
j_call: TRBJ1-2
cdr3_aa: CASQSGQNGYTF

v_call: TRBV6-5
j_call: TRBJ1-2
cdr3_aa: CASSTQGYYTF

v_call: TRBV6-1
j_call: TRBJ2-7
cdr3_aa: CASSELAGATYEQYF

v_call: TRBV6-4
j_call: TRBJ2-1
cdr3_aa: CASSGPGEVNEQFF

v_call: TRBV7-2
j_call: TRBJ2-3
cdr3_aa: CASSLGAGRLADTQYF

v_call: TRBV6-1
j_call: TRBJ1-1
cdr3_aa: CASRVRVTEAFF

v_call: TRBV28
j_call: TRBJ2-1
cdr3_aa: CASTEGRYNEQFF

v_call: TRBV28
j_call: TRBJ2-7
cdr3_aa: CASTLPLGDSSYEQYF

v_call: TRBV18
j_call: TRBJ2-2
cdr3_aa: CASSLSTGGELFF